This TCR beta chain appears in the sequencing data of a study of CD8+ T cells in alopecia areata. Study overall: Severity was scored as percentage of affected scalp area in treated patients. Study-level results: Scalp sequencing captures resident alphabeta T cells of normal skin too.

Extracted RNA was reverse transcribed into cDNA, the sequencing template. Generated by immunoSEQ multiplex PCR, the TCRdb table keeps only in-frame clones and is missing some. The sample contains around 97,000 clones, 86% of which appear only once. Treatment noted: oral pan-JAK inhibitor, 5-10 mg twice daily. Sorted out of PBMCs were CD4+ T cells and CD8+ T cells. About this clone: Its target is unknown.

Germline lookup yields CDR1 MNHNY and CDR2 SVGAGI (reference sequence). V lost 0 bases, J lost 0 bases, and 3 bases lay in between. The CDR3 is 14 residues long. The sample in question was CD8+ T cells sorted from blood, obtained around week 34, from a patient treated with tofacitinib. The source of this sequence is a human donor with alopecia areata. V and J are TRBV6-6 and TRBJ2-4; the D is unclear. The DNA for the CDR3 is TGTGCCAGCAGTTACTCGGAAGCCAAAAACATTCAGTACTTC. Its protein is CASSYSEAKNIQYF.